These T cell receptor beta chains were read from a single sample in a study of T cells expressing NK-cell markers. From its re-call of the 5' RACE reads, TCRdb lists each CDR3 protein once, without DNA. This repertoire includes roughly 450,000 distinct CDR3 sequences. Sequenced: blood T cells: a sorted CD56 or NKG2C T cell subset, CD4+ or CD8+ T cells, or bulk PBMC T cells (not recorded which). Receptors were obtained from a woman aged 45-60 years in good health. The CDR3 runs from the conserved cysteine through the conserved F or W. Each record gives: V gene, J gene, CDR3 protein.

>TRBV7-3|TRBJ1-3
CASSSVTGNTIYF
>TRBV12-3/TRBV12-4|TRBJ2-2
CASSFAGATGELFF
>TRBV20-1|TRBJ1-6
CSARRGRGPSPLHF
>TRBV6-1|TRBJ2-3
CASRSTDTDTQYF
>TRBV4-1|TRBJ1-2
CASSQVLALYGYTF
>TRBV15|TRBJ2-2
CATSRDSTMNTGELFF
>TRBV9|TRBJ2-1
CASSTRGLAWNEQFF
>TRBV20-1|TRBJ2-1
CSASGVVGNEQFF
>TRBV20-1|TRBJ2-3
CSAFIAGAGDTQYF
>TRBV5-1|TRBJ1-2
CASAPVGTPHGYTF
>TRBV24-1|TRBJ1-2
CATSDTGGGYTF
>TRBV12-3/TRBV12-4|TRBJ2-3
CASSFALLGRADTQYF
>TRBV14|TRBJ2-3
CASSQLPGTTSTDTQYF
>TRBV2|TRBJ1-2
CASTGTARNYGYTF
>TRBV20-1|TRBJ2-4
CSATLGGIQYF
>TRBV4-1|TRBJ2-1
CASSQFKGREQFF
>TRBV3-1|TRBJ2-1
CASSLGLASNEQFF
>TRBV15|TRBJ2-7
CATSRGDRLHEQYF
>TRBV6-1|TRBJ1-1
CASSEATLWLAFF
>TRBV6-2/TRBV6-3|TRBJ1-2
CASSLTGGLGGYTF
>TRBV25-1|TRBJ1-4
CASSNRLSGEKLFF
>TRBV9|TRBJ2-7
CASSVGVTVAYEQYF
>TRBV27|TRBJ1-1
CASSLLTVGQKNTEAFF
>TRBV7-6|TRBJ2-5
CASSLGTSVTETQYF
>TRBV5-1|TRBJ2-5
CASRLAQETQYF
>TRBV13|TRBJ2-5
CASSLYRDYEETQYF
>TRBV12-3/TRBV12-4|TRBJ1-6
CASSVGQGASPLHF
>TRBV13|TRBJ2-2
CASSLVGTSGRNTGELFF
>TRBV11-2|TRBJ2-7
CASNRLGVEQYF
>TRBV7-2|TRBJ2-3
CASTPPSDTQYF
>TRBV28|TRBJ2-3
CASSSAGAWTDTQYF
>TRBV25-1|TRBJ1-2
CASSGYPTGWNGYTF
>TRBV4-1|TRBJ2-1
CASSQPTSGRAVRGQFF
>TRBV10-3|TRBJ1-2
CAISEEGADYGYTF